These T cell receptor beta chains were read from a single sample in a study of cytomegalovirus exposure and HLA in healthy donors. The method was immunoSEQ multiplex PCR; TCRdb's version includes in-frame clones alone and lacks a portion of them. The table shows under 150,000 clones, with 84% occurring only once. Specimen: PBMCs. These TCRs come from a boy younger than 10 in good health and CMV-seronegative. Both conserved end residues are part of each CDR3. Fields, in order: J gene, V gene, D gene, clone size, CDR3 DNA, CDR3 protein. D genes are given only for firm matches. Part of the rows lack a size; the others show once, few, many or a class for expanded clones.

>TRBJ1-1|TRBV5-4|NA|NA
TGTGCCAGCAGCCTACGAATAGAAAACACTGAAGCTTTCTTT
CASSLRIENTEAFF
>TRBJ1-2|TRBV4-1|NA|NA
TGCGCCAGCAGCCAAGCTCATAGGGCAGGGGACTATGGCTACACCTTC
CASSQAHRAGDYGYTF
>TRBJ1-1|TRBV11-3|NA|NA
TGTGCCAGCAGCACTAAAATCCGACAGCCTGGGACTGAAGCTTTCTTT
CASSTKIRQPGTEAFF
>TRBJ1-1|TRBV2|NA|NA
TGTGCCAGCAGGAGGACAATGAACACTGAAGCTTTCTTT
CASRRTMNTEAFF
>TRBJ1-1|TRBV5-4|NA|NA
TGTGCCAGCAGCTCTCGGCAGGGGATAGTCGGGAACACTGAAGCTTTCTTT
CASSSRQGIVGNTEAFF
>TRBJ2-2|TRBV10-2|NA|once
TGCGCCAGCAGGGATCGGGACACCGGGGAGCTGTTTTTT
CASRDRDTGELFF
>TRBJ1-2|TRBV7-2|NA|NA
TGTGCCAGCAGCTTAGTGTCGGGGGGCTATGGCTACACCTTC
CASSLVSGGYGYTF
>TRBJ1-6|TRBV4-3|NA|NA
TGCGCCAGCAGCCAAAGAACAGGGAATTCACCCCTCCACTTT
CASSQRTGNSPLHF
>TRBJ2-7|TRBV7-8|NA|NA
TGTGCCAGCAGCTTAGAGTCTGGAGGCGGTCCGGGCTACGAGCAGTACTTC
CASSLESGGGPGYEQYF
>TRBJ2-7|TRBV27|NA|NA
TGTGCCAGCAGAAAAGGGGCGAACCCTTTCGACGAGCAGTACTTC
CASRKGANPFDEQYF
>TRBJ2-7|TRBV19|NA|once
TGTGCCAGTAGTATTCTCTCCGTGGGGGGGCAAAGCTCCTACGAGCAGTACTTC
CASSILSVGGQSSYEQYF
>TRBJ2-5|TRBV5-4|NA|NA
TGTGCCAGCAGGGCTCAGAACCAAGAGACCCAGTACTTC
CASRAQNQETQYF
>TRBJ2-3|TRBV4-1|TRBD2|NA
TGCGCCAGCCGGACTAGCGCGCGCACAGATACGCAGTATTTT
CASRTSARTDTQYF
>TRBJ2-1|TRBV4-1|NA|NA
TGCGCCAGCAGCCAAGACGGTGCCACCCTGAGCTCCTACAATGAGCAGTTCTTC
CASSQDGATLSSYNEQFF
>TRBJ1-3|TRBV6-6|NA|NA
TGTGCCAGCAGTTACTCTCCCCGGGGGGGTGGAAACACCATATATTTT
CASSYSPRGGGNTIYF
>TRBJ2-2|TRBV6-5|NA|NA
TGTGCCACCGGGACTTCTTCTGCCGGGGAGCTGTTTTTT
CATGTSSAGELFF
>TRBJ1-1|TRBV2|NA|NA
TGTGCCAGCAGTGAGGGCAGCTCGGACACTGAAGCTTTCTTT
CASSEGSSDTEAFF
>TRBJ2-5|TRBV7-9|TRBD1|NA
TGTGCCAGCAGCGCCGGGACAGGGGGACCGGAGACCCAGTACTTC
CASSAGTGGPETQYF
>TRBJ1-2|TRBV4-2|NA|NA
TGTGCCAGCAGCCCTGAGGCCCTAACCGGCGGTGGCTACACCTTC
CASSPEALTGGGYTF
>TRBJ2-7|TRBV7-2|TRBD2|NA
TGTGCCAGCAGCGTACGGGGGGGCGAGCAGTACTTC
CASSVRGGEQYF
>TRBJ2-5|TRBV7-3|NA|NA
TGTGCCAGCAGCTTAAATTGGGCACAGCAAGAGACCCAGTACTTC
CASSLNWAQQETQYF
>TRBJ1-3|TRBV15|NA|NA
TGTGCCACCAGCAGAGGGGAGGACGGAAACACCATATATTTT
CATSRGEDGNTIYF
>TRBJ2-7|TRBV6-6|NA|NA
TGTGCCAGCAGTTACACCGGGACATACGAGCAGTACTTC
CASSYTGTYEQYF
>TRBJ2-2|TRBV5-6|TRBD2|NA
TGTGCCAGCAGTCGGGGGGGCCGGAACACCGGGGAGCTGTTTTTT
CASSRGGRNTGELFF
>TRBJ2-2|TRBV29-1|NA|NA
TGCAGCGTTGAAGAAGGGGGGGCCGGGGCCGGGGAGCTGTTTTTT
CSVEEGGAGAGELFF
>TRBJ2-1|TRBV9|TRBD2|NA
TGTGCCAGCAGCGTAGCGGGGGGGAAAAACTACAATGAGCAGTTCTTC
CASSVAGGKNYNEQFF
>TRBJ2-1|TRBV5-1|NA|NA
TGCGCCAGCAGCCCGTATTACTCCTACAATGAGCAGTTCTTC
CASSPYYSYNEQFF
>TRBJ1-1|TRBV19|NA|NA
TGTGCCAGTAGTATTTCTGAAGGACACATCAACACTGAAGCTTTCTTT
CASSISEGHINTEAFF
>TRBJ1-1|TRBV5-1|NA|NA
TGCGCCAGCAGCCTCAACTTGAACACTGAAGCTTTCTTT
CASSLNLNTEAFF
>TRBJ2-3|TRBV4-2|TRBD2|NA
TGTGCCAGCAGCCAAGAGTCGCTAGCGGGTATCACAGATACGCAGTATTTT
CASSQESLAGITDTQYF
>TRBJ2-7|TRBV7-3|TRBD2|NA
TGTGCCAGCAGCTCCCTTTTAGCGGGGCCCTACGAGCAGTACTTC
CASSSLLAGPYEQYF
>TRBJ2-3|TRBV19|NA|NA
TGTGCCAGTACCTGGGGGGGGCATACCACAGATACGCAGTATTTT
CASTWGGHTTDTQYF
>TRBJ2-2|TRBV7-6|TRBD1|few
TGTGCCAGCAGCTACCAAAACGGACAGGGGAACACCGGGGAGCTGTTTTTT
CASSYQNGQGNTGELFF
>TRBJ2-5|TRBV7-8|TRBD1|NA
TGTGCCAGCAGCTTGGGCAGGGGGCGACAGACCCAGTACTTC
CASSLGRGRQTQYF
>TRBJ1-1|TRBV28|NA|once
TGTGCCAGCAGTTTAACAGGGCGAGTGAACACTGAAGCTTTCTTT
CASSLTGRVNTEAFF
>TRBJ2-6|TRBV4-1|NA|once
TGCGCCAGCAGCCAAGAACGACAGTTCTCTGGGGCCAACGTCCTGACTTTC
CASSQERQFSGANVLTF
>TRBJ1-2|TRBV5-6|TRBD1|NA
TGTGCCAGCAGCTATAAGGACAGGGCTGTGGGCTACACCTTC
CASSYKDRAVGYTF
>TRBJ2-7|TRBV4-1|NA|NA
TGCGCCAGCAGCCCGCACGGATTCAGGGACGAGCAGTACTTC
CASSPHGFRDEQYF
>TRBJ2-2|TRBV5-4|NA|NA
TGTGCCAGCAGCTTCCAGGGGCTGAGCACCGGGGAGCTGTTTTTT
CASSFQGLSTGELFF
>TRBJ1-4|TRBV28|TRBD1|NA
TGTGCCAGCAGGTCAGGGGGGACTAATGAAAAACTGTTTTTT
CASRSGGTNEKLFF
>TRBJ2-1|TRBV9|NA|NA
TGTGCCAGCAGCGTGACACCTAATAAATACAATGAGCAGTTCTTC
CASSVTPNKYNEQFF
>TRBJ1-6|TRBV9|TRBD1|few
TGTGCCAGCAGCGTGGGACAGGCGTATTCACCCCTCCACTTT
CASSVGQAYSPLHF
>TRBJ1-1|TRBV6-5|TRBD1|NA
TGTGCCAGCGGGAGGACAGGGAACACTGAAGCTTTCTTT
CASGRTGNTEAFF
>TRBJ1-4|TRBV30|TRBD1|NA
TGTGCCTGGAGTGTACTCCCAGGGGGCGGGAGTGAAAAACTGTTTTTT
CAWSVLPGGGSEKLFF
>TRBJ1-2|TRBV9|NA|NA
TGTGCCAGCAGCGTACTCGAGGGAGCTAACTATGGCTACACCTTC
CASSVLEGANYGYTF
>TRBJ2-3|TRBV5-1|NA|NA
TGCGCCAACCCCTGGCCCCTTTGCACAGATACGCAGTATTTT
CANPWPLCTDTQYF
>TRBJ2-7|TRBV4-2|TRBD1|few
TGTGCCAGCAGCGGGGTTTATAGGGGACAGGGATCCTACGAGCAGTACTTC
CASSGVYRGQGSYEQYF
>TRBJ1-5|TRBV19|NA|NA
TGTGCCAGTAGTATCGGAGGATCAAGTCAGCCCCAGCATTTT
CASSIGGSSQPQHF
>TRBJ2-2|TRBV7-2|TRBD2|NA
TGTGCCAGCAGCCCTAGACTAGCGGGAGATAGGGAGCTGTTTTTT
CASSPRLAGDRELFF
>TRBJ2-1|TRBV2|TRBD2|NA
TGTGCCAGCAGTGATAGGGGACTAGCGTCCAACAATGAGCAGTTCTTC
CASSDRGLASNNEQFF
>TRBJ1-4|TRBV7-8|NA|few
TGTGCCAGCAGCTTCGGGAGGGGCGGTGAAAAACTGTTTTTT
CASSFGRGGEKLFF